A single sample gave rise to the 4 T cell receptor beta chains below, sequenced in a study of cytomegalovirus exposure and HLA in healthy donors. Primers included in the PCR were 60 Vbeta and 13 Jbeta primers. TCRdb keeps only in-frame clones here, not all; method: immunoSEQ multiplex PCR. The sample holds 43,000 or so clones, around 62% seen once. Sample: PBMCs. The receptors shown here come from a human donor in good health.

This clone was seen more than once but under ten times. V gene TRBV4-2 combines with J gene TRBJ2-6; a possible D gene is TRBD2 (6 bases). CDR3 length: 20 amino acids. Germline V gene sequence: CDR1 LGHNA, CDR2 YNFKEQ. The V end was cut by 3 bases, the J end by 3 bases, with 24 bases between. CDR3 DNA sequence: TGTGCCAGCAGCCAGATGGAGGTACGGGGGAAGTTAGGTGGGGCCAACGTCCTGACTTTC. This codes for CASSQMEVRGKLGGANVLTF.

The CDR3 protein is CASSLVQAVYNSPLHF. The CDR3 DNA reads as TGTGCCAGCAGTTTAGTCCAGGCAGTCTATAATTCACCCCTCCACTTT. The rearrangement uses TRBV28 and TRBJ1-6; D is ambiguous. The CDR3 extends over 16 amino acids. The germline V gene has CDR1 MDHEN and CDR2 SYDVKM. V gave up 2 bases and J gave up 3 bases, with 11 bases separating them. The whole variable domain, remainder taken from reference TRBV28 and TRBJ1-6, is DVKVTQSSRYLVKRTGEKVFLECVQDMDHENMFWYRQDPGLGLRLIYFSYDVKMKEKGDIPEGYSVSREKKERFSLILESASTNQTSMYLCASSLVQAVYNSPLHFGNGTRLTVT.

The gene calls are TRBV5-1 and TRBJ1-2; no reliable D call. The CDR3 sequence is 13 residues long. Trimming cost V 0 bases and J 13 bases, with 16 bases left between them. Germline-derived CDR1 and CDR2 are SGHRS and YFSETQ. CDR3 sequence reads: CASSLAAGFVGTF. The DNA for the CDR3 is TGCGCCAGCAGCTTGGCCGCGGGGTTTGTTGGCACCTTC.

This clone has a handful of counts. This chain links TRBV7-8 with TRBJ1-2; D gene uncertain. The CDR3 extends over 15 amino acids. Between the trimmed V and J ends, which lost 5 bases and 3 bases, there was a span of 16 bases. CDR1 is SGHVS and CDR2 is FQNEAQ in the germline V gene. Here the CDR3 reads CASSPLGFGDYGYTF. The DNA for the CDR3 is TGTGCCAGCAGCCCTCTTGGATTCGGAGACTATGGCTACACCTTC. Filled out from reference TRBV7-8 and TRBJ1-2, the complete variable domain reads GAGVSQSPRYKVAKRGQDVALRCDPISGHVSLFWYQQALGQGPEFLTYFQNEAQLDKSGLPSDRFFAERPEGSVSTLKIQRTQQEDSAVYLCASSPLGFGDYGYTFGSGTRLTVV.